These 14 T cell receptor beta chains came from one sample sequenced in a study of metastatic and nonmetastatic thyroid tumors. TCRdb redid the clone calls on the PCR reads using MiXCR. The sample lists almost 70,000 clones; approximately 14% were seen once. All patients were untreated before thyroid surgery. Material: blood. These receptors originate from a male donor with papillary thyroid cancer or a benign thyroid nodule (not recorded which). Some clones in this sample may be carry-over from other donors' samples.

In this sample, this clone turned up many times. The rearrangement uses TRBV4-3 and TRBJ2-3; D call uncertain. The V gene lost 4 bases and the J gene lost 5 bases, with 10 bases spanning the gap. Germline V lookup: CDR1 LGHNA, CDR2 YSLEER. This CDR3 is built from 13 residues. CDR3 in DNA: TGCGCCAGCAGCCCGAGCATAGGAGATACGCAGTATTTT. Its translation is CASSPSIGDTQYF.

In its sample, this clone was seen many times. The chain uses TRBV2 and TRBJ2-1; D not resolved. Germline-derived CDR1 and CDR2 are SNHLY and FYNNEI. This CDR3 contains 11 residues. V gave up 4 bases and J gave up 8 bases, with 6 bases separating them. CDR3 nucleotides: TGTGCCAGCAGTGCTGGGGATGAGCAGTTCTTC. Translated, it gives CASSAGDEQFF.

Many counts were recorded for this clone. V is TRBV20-1 and J is TRBJ2-5; D is undetermined. From germline, CDR1 is DFQATT and CDR2 SNEGSKA (reference sequence). V lost 5 bases and J lost 5, with 18 bases in between. The length of the CDR3 is 14 residues. The CDR3 DNA sequence: TGCAGTGCTGGAGTCCAGTCCTATGGGGAGACCCAGTACTTC. Translation gives CSAGVQSYGETQYF.

This clone was seen at least ten times. The rearrangement uses TRBV9 and TRBJ2-3; TRBD1 matches at 9 bases. CDR3 length: 13 residues. Germline V gives CDR1 SGDLS, CDR2 YYNGEE. Trimming at V came to 2 bases and at J to 10 bases, leaving 5 bases not matched to a gene. The CDR3: CASSVGQGIPQYF. CDR3 nucleotide sequence: TGTGCCAGCAGCGTGGGACAGGGAATTCCGCAGTATTTT. Variable domain in full (rest from reference TRBV9 and TRBJ2-3): DSGVTQTPKHLITATGQRVTLRCSPRSGDLSVYWYQQSLDQGLQFLIQYYNGEERAKGNILERFSAQQFPDLHSELNLSSLELGDSALYFCASSVGQGIPQYFGPGTRLTVL.

This clone was recorded at least ten times. This rearrangement joins TRBV5-1 to TRBJ2-3; D is possibly TRBD1 (6 bases). Germline CDR1 and CDR2: SGHRS and YFSETQ. The length of the CDR3 is 14 residues. Trimming removed 4 bases at V and 7 bases at J, with 16 bases between. CDR3 sequence reads: CASSQEQGSHTQYF. CDR3 nucleotides: TGCGCCAGCAGCCAAGAGCAGGGGTCACATACGCAGTATTTT. The variable domain in full, with the rest retrieved from reference TRBV5-1 and TRBJ2-3, is KAGVTQTPRYLIKTRGQQVTLSCSPISGHRSVSWYQQTPGQGLQFLFEYFSETQRNKGNFPGRFSGRQFSNSRSEMNVSTLELGDSALYLCASSQEQGSHTQYFGPGTRLTVL.

This clone was picked up a small number of times. The chain combines TRBV5-4 with TRBJ2-3; 8 bases are a match to TRBD1. With 10 bases clipped from V and 4 bases from J, the junction kept 8 bases outside the gene matches. The CDR3 length is 13 residues. Germline V gives CDR1 SGHNT, CDR2 YYREEE (reference sequence). CDR3 in DNA: TGTGCCGGTAGCGGACAGGGCTCAGATACGCAGTATTTT. This codes for CAGSGQGSDTQYF. Full variable domain (missing parts from reference TRBV5-4 and TRBJ2-3): ETGVTQSPTHLIKTRGQQVTLRCSSQSGHNTVSWYQQALGQGPQFIFQYYREEENGRGNFPPRFSGLQFPNYSSELNVNALELDDSALYLCAGSGQGSDTQYFGPGTRLTVL.

Many counts were recorded for this clone. This rearrangement joins TRBV20-1 to TRBJ2-7, with D perhaps matching TRBD2 (6 bases). V was clipped by 4 bases and J by 2 bases, with 12 bases between them. CDR3 length: 13 amino acids. Germline CDR1 and CDR2: DFQATT and SNEGSKA (reference sequence). The CDR3 DNA reads TGCAGTGCTACGATAGCGGTTCCCTACGAGCAGTACGTC. Amino acid sequence: CSATIAVPYEQYV.

This clone came up a few times. This may be a read error, as it is one base from a much larger clone. The gene calls are TRBV7-9 and TRBJ2-2; 11 bases map to TRBD2. The V gene's germline CDR1 is SEHNR and CDR2 FQNEAQ (reference sequence). Losses at the gene ends were 8 bases for V and 4 bases for J; bases not matched to a gene: 6. The CDR3 has 15 amino acids. CDR3 protein: CASGKGLAATGELFF. The CDR3 nucleotides are TGTGCCAGCGGAAAGGGACTAGCGGCCACCGGGGAGCTGTTTTTT.

Worth noting for this clone: An end of the junction does not agree with germline; a read error may underlie this. The gene calls are TRBV5-1 and TRBJ1-2; D gene uncertain. The CDR3 length is 14 residues. From germline, CDR1 is SGHRS and CDR2 YFSETQ. Here the CDR3 reads CASSWTFLGGGYIF. As DNA, the CDR3 is TGCGCCAGCAGCTGGACCTTTCTAGGAGGTGGCTACATCTTC.

This clone was seen a few times. The rearrangement joins TRBV6-1 to TRBJ2-5; D unclear. Germline V gene data show CDR1 as MNHNS and CDR2 as SASEGT. The CDR3 runs 16 residues. V shed 5 bases and J shed 4 bases, with 20 bases lying between them. CDR3 sequence: CASSSHKVGDGETQYF. The DNA for the CDR3 is TGTGCCAGCAGTTCCCACAAGGTTGGCGATGGAGAGACCCAGTACTTC.

The table lists this clone with many counts. The V call is TRBV20-1, the J call TRBJ1-2; D possibly corresponds to TRBD1 (6 bases). V was clipped by 0 bases and J by 4 bases, with 18 bases between them. CDR3 length equals 16 residues. The germline V gene encodes CDR1 DFQATT and CDR2 SNEGSKA (reference sequence). In DNA, the CDR3 is TGCAGTGCTAGAGATCCAATCTGGACAGCCCGCTATGGCTACACCTTC. Its translation is CSARDPIWTARYGYTF.

A remark on this clone: This could be a read error, since a much larger clone is one nucleotide away. This is likely a read error, given that the CDR3 carries no conserved phenylalanine or tryptophan at its end. The limits of the CDR3 on the DNA are not certain, so only TCRdb's listed CDR3 is given. V and J are TRBV20-1 and TRBJ2-4; TRBD1, as called in the table, went unchecked against the DNA. Per germline, CDR1 DFQATT and CDR2 SNEGSKA (reference sequence). A total of 14 residues make up the CDR3, ends included. CDR3 in amino acids: CSARDGVEGNIQCL.

For this clone: A much larger clone lies a single base off, so this may be a read error. The V call is TRBV10-2, the J call TRBJ2-2; TRBD2 matches at 9 bases. This CDR3 spans 13 amino acids. CDR1 and CDR2 from the germline V gene are WSHSY and SAAADI. V shed 10 bases, J shed 5 bases, and the junction held 5 bases outside the gene matches. The CDR3 region has the DNA TGCGCCACGGCGGGGGGGGAAACCGGGGAGCTGTTTTTT. It yields the protein CATAGGETGELFF.

This clone was seen repeatedly, ten times or more. The gene calls are TRBV7-2 and TRBJ1-2, with 10 bases identical to TRBD1. V dropped 5 bases and J dropped 2; count of bases not matched to a gene: 8. The CDR3 totals 16 residues. The germline gives CDR1 SGHTA, CDR2 FQGNSA. The CDR3: CASSLFKGQGNYGYTF. CDR3 DNA sequence: TGTGCCAGCAGCCTGTTTAAGGGACAGGGGAACTATGGCTACACCTTC.